Below are 17 T cell receptor beta chains sequenced from a single sample in a study of chemoradiotherapy in HPV16-positive cancers. Sequencing was performed with immunoSEQ multiplex PCR; in TCRdb, only in-frame clones are kept and a portion is missing. The profile shows more than 5,500 clones, 77% of them singletons. The sample here was taken from a patient who underwent chemoradiotherapy. The receptors originated from a human donor with HPV-associated anogenital cancer.

This clone has more than one count but fewer than ten. The rearrangement joins TRBV5-4 to TRBJ1-5, with 7 bases matching TRBD1. The CDR3 totals 13 residues. The V gene end was trimmed by 5 bases and the J gene end by 5 bases; junction bases not matched to a gene: 4. Germline V CDR1 and CDR2: SGHNT, YYREEE (reference sequence). CDR3 in amino acids: CASSSDRDQPQHF. The CDR3 DNA is TGTGCCAGCAGTTCCGACAGGGATCAGCCCCAGCATTTT.

The V gene is TRBV4-1, the J gene TRBJ1-6; maybe TRBD1 (5 bases). The CDR3 covers 15 residues. In germline, CDR1 is MGHRA, CDR2 YSYEKL. Trimming took 0 bases from V and 9 from J, leaving 12 bases between them. The CDR3 loop is CASSQDQGEGSPLHF. CDR3 nucleotide sequence: TGCGCCAGCAGCCAAGATCAAGGGGAGGGTTCACCCCTCCACTTT.

This clone appeared once. This chain joins TRBV19 and TRBJ1-5, with 7 bases lining up with TRBD1. Germline assignment: CDR1 LNHDA and CDR2 SQIVND (reference sequence). V lost 4 bases to trimming and J lost 0 bases; unmatched junction nucleotides: 3. The CDR3 is 15 amino acids. The CDR3 is CASSRTGHSNQPQHF. As DNA, the CDR3 is TGTGCCAGTAGTAGGACAGGCCATAGCAATCAGCCCCAGCATTTT.

In its sample, this clone was seen a few times. The gene calls are TRBV28 and TRBJ2-3; possible D gene TRBD1, 5 bases. The germline V gene has CDR1 MDHEN and CDR2 SYDVKM. CDR3 length equals 12 residues. Deletions cut 6 bases from V and 8 bases from J, with 12 bases between. In DNA form, the CDR3 reads TGTGCCAGCAGCCCAGGGATAGGTACGCAGTATTTT. Encoded protein: CASSPGIGTQYF. The full variable domain, in which reference TRBV28 and TRBJ2-3 provide the parts outside the CDR3, is DVKVTQSSRYLVKRTGEKVFLECVQDMDHENMFWYRQDPGLGLRLIYFSYDVKMKEKGDIPEGYSVSREKKERFSLILESASTNQTSMYLCASSPGIGTQYFGPGTRLTVL.

V usage is TRBV6-1 and J usage is TRBJ2-3, with 8 bases fitting TRBD2. This CDR3 comprises 18 residues. V shed 4 bases, J shed 1 base, and the junction held 13 bases outside the gene matches. Germline V gives CDR1 MNHNS, CDR2 SASEGT. This chain's CDR3 is CASSVSGGGSPGTDTQYF. CDR3 nucleotide sequence: TGTGCCAGCAGTGTGTCTGGCGGGGGGTCCCCCGGCACAGATACGCAGTATTTT.

This chain joins TRBV4-1 and TRBJ1-6; D is uncertain. CDR3 length equals 13 residues. Trimming shortened V by 0 bases and J by 7 bases, and 4 bases separated the two germline ends. Germline V gene lookup returns CDR1 MGHRA and CDR2 YSYEKL. The chain's CDR3 is CASSQDRNSPLHF. The CDR3 nucleotides are TGCGCCAGCAGCCAAGATAGAAATTCACCCCTCCACTTT.

V gene TRBV7-9 combines with J gene TRBJ1-2, with 11 bases identical to TRBD1. The CDR3 spans 19 residues. The germline V gene has CDR1 SEHNR and CDR2 FQNEAQ (reference sequence). The trim removed 5 bases at V and 5 bases at J, leaving 19 bases unmatched. This chain's CDR3 is CASSPLGGTGTGGPYGYTF. The CDR3 DNA sequence: TGTGCCAGCAGCCCCTTAGGAGGGACCGGGACAGGGGGACCTTATGGCTACACCTTC.

In this sample, this clone turned up once. The chain links TRBV9 to TRBJ2-3; a possible D gene is TRBD1 (6 bases). CDR3 length: 15 residues. CDR1 is SGDLS and CDR2 is YYNGEE in the germline V gene. V lost 1 base and J lost 2, with 11 bases in between. CDR3 nucleotides: TGTGCCAGCAGCGTACGGGACACGTCCACAGATACGCAGTATTTT. Its protein is CASSVRDTSTDTQYF.

A few counts support this clone. The chain joins TRBV2 to TRBJ2-1; D is ambiguous. Germline CDR1 SNHLY, CDR2 FYNNEI. The CDR3 contains 14 residues. The V gene lost 3 bases and the J gene lost 1 base, with 7 bases spanning the gap. For the CDR3, the DNA is TGTGCCAGCAGTGATGAGCCTTCCTACAATGAGCAGTTCTTC. It specifies CASSDEPSYNEQFF.

The chain is built from TRBV19 and TRBJ1-5, with TRBD1 identical over 7 bases. The junction had 12 bases not matched to a gene; V was cut back by 7 bases and J by 6 bases. The CDR3 has 15 residues. Germline lookup yields CDR1 LNHDA and CDR2 SQIVND (reference sequence). The CDR3, as DNA: TGTGCCAGTAAAGGTCAGACAGGGTCGTTTCAGCCCCAGCATTTT. It translates to CASKGQTGSFQPQHF.

This clone is a singleton in its sample. The chain joins TRBV7-3 to TRBJ2-1; D gene unclear. Germline lookup yields CDR1 SGHTA and CDR2 FQGTGA. The CDR3 sequence is 14 residues long. V was shortened by 5 bases and J by 6 bases, with 14 bases between the two germline ends. CDR3 sequence (DNA): TGTGCCAGCAGCACCGACCGGACCCCCAATGAGCAGTTCTTC. This sequence encodes CASSTDRTPNEQFF.

CDR3 sequence (DNA): TGTGCCAGCAGCTTAGCGGCGGGGGGGATAGATACGCAGTATTTT. It specifies CASSLAAGGIDTQYF. This chain connects TRBV7-2 to TRBJ2-3, with 9 bases identical to TRBD2. The CDR3 extends over 15 amino acids. Trimming cost V 0 bases and J 5 bases; bases outside gene matches: 3. The V gene's germline CDR1 is SGHTA and CDR2 FQGNSA.

The chain joins TRBV7-2 to TRBJ1-3; D unresolved. Trimming removed 4 bases from V and 5 bases from J, with 3 bases in between. Per germline, CDR1 SGHTA and CDR2 FQGNSA. This CDR3 is built from 11 residues. This CDR3 reads CASSSRNTIYF. The DNA of the CDR3 is TGTGCCAGCAGCTCAAGAAACACCATATATTTT. Full variable domain (missing parts from reference TRBV7-2 and TRBJ1-3): GAGVSQSPSNKVTEKGKDVELRCDPISGHTALYWYRQSLGQGLEFLIYFQGNSAPDKSGLPSDRFSAERTGGSVSTLTIQRTQQEDSAVYLCASSSRNTIYFGEGSWLTVV.

The table lists this clone with a few counts. The CDR3, as DNA: TGTGCCAGCAGCTTAAGGGGGACTAGCACAGATACGCAGTATTTT. Protein: CASSLRGTSTDTQYF. V and J are TRBV13 and TRBJ2-3, with D tentatively TRBD1 or TRBD2 (6 bases each). The CDR3 is 15 amino acids. Germline V gene data show CDR1 as PRHDT and CDR2 as FYEKMQ (reference sequence). The V end was cut by 2 bases, the J end by 0 bases, with 9 bases between.

V gene TRBV5-5 combines with J gene TRBJ2-5; D gene uncertain. Trimming removed 1 base at V and 2 bases at J, with 9 bases between. The germline V gene has CDR1 SGHKS and CDR2 YYEKEE (reference sequence). The CDR3 loop spans 14 amino acids. CDR3 residues: CASSLRTFQETQYF. The CDR3 nucleotides are TGTGCCAGCAGCTTGAGGACCTTTCAAGAGACCCAGTACTTC.

The genes are TRBV14 and TRBJ2-3; no clear D. This CDR3 is 15 amino acids long. Trimming cost V 4 bases and J 0 bases, with 11 bases left between them. Per the germline V gene, CDR1 is SGHDN and CDR2 is FVKESK. The CDR3: CASSLQLASTDTQYF. The CDR3 DNA is TGTGCCAGCAGCCTCCAGTTGGCTAGCACAGATACGCAGTATTTT. Full variable domain (rest looked up from reference TRBV14 and TRBJ2-3): EAGVTQFPSHSVIEKGQTVTLRCDPISGHDNLYWYRRVMGKEIKFLLHFVKESKQDESGMPNNRFLAERTGGTYSTLKVQPAELEDSGVYFCASSLQLASTDTQYFGPGTRLTVL.

The chain joins TRBV6-6 to TRBJ1-2; the D is unclear. This CDR3 is built from 15 residues. V lost 4 bases and J lost 8, with 20 bases in between. CDR1 and CDR2 (germline): MNHNY, SVGAGI (reference sequence). CDR3 in DNA: TGTGCCAGCAGTTCTACTCTCCCCCGAGCGGGAGGCTACACCTTC. Translating gives CASSSTLPRAGGYTF.